This T cell receptor (beta chain) derives from a study of CD8 T cell repertoires and HIV-1 epitope variants. Turning to the study itself: Separate wells received one of Twenty-five Gag or Nef variant peptides. Enriched T cells were co-cultured with equal numbers of autologous T cell-negative antigen-presenting cells. Cultures ran more than nine days, with IL-2, IL-7 and IL-15 added on days 3 and 7.

Using immunoSEQ multiplex PCR, the repertoire was profiled, and TCRdb retains in-frame clones only, with some absent. The repertoire holds 5,000 to 6,500 clones, with 55% to 80% as singletons. Concerning this clone itself: Its matching antigen is unknown.

The clonotype originates from a male donor with HIV. Sequencing was done on a sample of cultured CD8+ T cells derived from PBMCs.

The CDR3 DNA follows: TGTGCCAGCAGCTCGGTGGCGGGGTTGCACGAGCAGTACTTC. This gives the protein CASSSVAGLHEQYF. The rearrangement links TRBV5-4 to TRBJ2-7; TRBD2 might be the D (6 bases). V was pared by 3 bases and J by 5 bases, with 15 bases between. The CDR3 spans 14 residues. CDR1 and CDR2 (germline): SGHNT, YYREEE (reference sequence).